Below are 32 T cell receptor beta chains sequenced from a single sample in a study of T cells after posttransplantation cyclophosphamide. The method was immunoSEQ multiplex PCR; TCRdb's version includes in-frame clones alone and lacks a portion of them. The sample was found to contain 40,000 or so clones, and every one recurs. The material sequenced was PBMCs. These receptor sequences come from a man younger than 40 in good health and a related stem cell transplant donor.

This clone has at least ten counts. Written as DNA, the CDR3 is TGTGCTAGTGGTTTACCCAGAGGGGCGGAACGTGGCACTGAAGCTTTCTTT. Protein: CASGLPRGAERGTEAFF. The V gene is TRBV12-5, the J gene TRBJ1-1, with a weak D call TRBD1 (5 bases). With 3 bases removed from V and 4 bases from J, the gap between germline ends came to 21 bases. The germline V gene encodes CDR1 LGHNT and CDR2 FRNRAP. The CDR3 consists of 17 residues.

This clone has at least ten counts. The gene calls are TRBV12-3 or TRBV12-4 and TRBJ1-4; 10 bases align to TRBD1. V shed 7 bases and J 8 bases; nucleotides not matched to a gene: 7. The CDR3 sequence is 14 residues long. CDR3 in DNA: TGTGCCAGCAAATGGACAGGGGGGTCGGAAAAACTGTTTTTT. It codes for CASKWTGGSEKLFF.

This clone was found many times. V is TRBV4-1 and J is TRBJ1-5; the D gene is possibly TRBD1 (6 bases). The ends were cut back, 1 base at V and 3 bases at J, with 16 bases in the middle. CDR3 size: 17 residues. Germline V gene sequence: CDR1 MGHRA, CDR2 YSYEKL. The CDR3: CASSQGGRGALNQPQHF. CDR3 nucleotides: TGCGCCAGCAGCCAAGGGGGGCGTGGGGCGCTCAATCAGCCCCAGCATTTT.

This clone came up many times. J is TRBJ1-4 and V is TRBV5-4; TRBD1 matches 7 bases. There are 14 residues in the CDR3. The V segment lost 2 bases and the J segment 8 bases; nucleotides outside the gene matches: 6. CDR1 and CDR2 from the germline V gene are SGHNT and YYREEE (reference sequence). CDR3 region: CASSFGRGEEKLFF. CDR3 bases: TGTGCCAGCAGCTTCGGCAGGGGGGAAGAAAAACTGTTTTTT.

This clone was counted only a few times. The rearrangement links TRBV7-9 to TRBJ1-1; no clear D. Per the germline V gene, CDR1 is SEHNR and CDR2 is FQNEAQ (reference sequence). Trimming removed 2 bases at V and 2 bases at J, with 9 bases between. The CDR3 length is 14 residues. The CDR3 nucleotides read TGTGCCAGCAGCTTATATGAGGGCAACACTGAAGCTTTCTTT. Protein product: CASSLYEGNTEAFF.

This clone has a count of ten or more. V usage is TRBV2 and J usage is TRBJ2-3; a possible D gene is TRBD2 (5 bases). Per the germline V gene, CDR1 is SNHLY and CDR2 is FYNNEI. CDR3 length: 15 residues. Between the trimmed V and J ends, which lost 6 bases and 2 bases, there was a span of 15 bases. The chain's CDR3 is CASRPLVSPTDTQYF. CDR3 nucleotides: TGTGCCAGCAGGCCACTAGTCAGCCCCACAGATACGCAGTATTTT.

There are many counts of this clone. The chain is built from TRBV7-2 and TRBJ1-3; TRBD1 is a possible D gene (6 bases). The CDR3 is 17 residues long. Trimming shortened V by 5 bases and J by 3 bases, and 20 bases separated the two germline ends. The V gene's germline CDR1 is SGHTA and CDR2 FQGNSA. The CDR3 loop is CASSVTQGYTIGNTIYF. The CDR3 DNA reads TGTGCCAGCAGCGTTACTCAGGGGTACACAATTGGAAACACCATATATTTT. Full variable domain (remainder filled in from reference TRBV7-2 and TRBJ1-3): GAGVSQSPSNKVTEKGKDVELRCDPISGHTALYWYRQSLGQGLEFLIYFQGNSAPDKSGLPSDRFSAERTGGSVSTLTIQRTQQEDSAVYLCASSVTQGYTIGNTIYFGEGSWLTVV.

This clone was seen at least ten times. The V call is TRBV7-9, the J call TRBJ1-1, with D possibly TRBD1 on 6 matching bases. CDR3 size: 14 residues. Per the germline V gene, CDR1 is SEHNR and CDR2 is FQNEAQ (reference sequence). Trimming pared 1 base from V and 9 bases from J, leaving 15 bases between. The CDR3 here is CASSLEQGRRKAFF. In DNA, the CDR3 is TGTGCCAGCAGCTTAGAACAGGGCAGGAGGAAAGCTTTCTTT. Supplemented by reference TRBV7-9 and TRBJ1-1, the full variable domain reads DTGVSQNPRHKITKRGQNVTFRCDPISEHNRLYWYRQTLGQGPEFLTYFQNEAQLEKSRLLSDRFSAERPKGSFSTLEIQRTEQGDSAMYLCASSLEQGRRKAFFGQGTRLTVV.

The rearrangement links TRBV7-8 to TRBJ2-7; 9 nucleotides match TRBD1. V dropped 5 bases and J dropped 0; count of bases not matched to a gene: 11. CDR3 length: 17 amino acids. CDR1 and CDR2 from the germline V gene are SGHVS and FQNEAQ. CDR3 protein: CASSRSLGQGSSYEQYF. The CDR3 nucleotides are TGTGCCAGCAGCCGCTCGCTAGGACAGGGGAGCTCCTACGAGCAGTACTTC.

This clone was detected many times. This chain uses TRBV23-1 with TRBJ1-1, with 7 bases fitting TRBD1. TRBV23-1 is known as an ORF, though its function is uncertain. J lost 1 base, V lost 2 bases, and 4 bases had no gene match. The CDR3 extends over 15 amino acids. The CDR3 region has the DNA TGCGCCAGCAGTCAACCGGGACAGCCGAACACTGAAGCTTTCTTT. This translates into CASSQPGQPNTEAFF.

The sample holds many counts of this clone. The gene calls are TRBV6-5 and TRBJ1-5; 8 nucleotides match TRBD1. The trim removed 5 bases at V and 15 bases at J, leaving 9 bases unmatched. The CDR3 extends over 12 amino acids. Germline CDR1 MNHEY, CDR2 SVGAGI. CDR3 sequence reads: CASSRDRSLLHF. The CDR3 DNA is TGTGCCAGCAGTCGGGACAGGTCCTTATTGCATTTT.

The V gene is TRBV29-1, the J gene TRBJ2-3, with 9 bases lining up with TRBD1. The V gene end was trimmed by 4 bases and the J gene end by 0 bases; junction bases not matched to a gene: 8. CDR1 and CDR2 from the germline V gene are SQVTM and ANQGSEA. CDR3 length: 16 residues. CDR3 region: CSVAGDRDSSTDTQYF. CDR3 DNA: TGCAGCGTTGCCGGGGACAGGGACTCTAGCACAGATACGCAGTATTTT.

This clone was picked up many times. The chain joins TRBV5-1 to TRBJ1-1, with D possibly being TRBD1 (5 bases). Germline V gives CDR1 SGHRS, CDR2 YFSETQ. The CDR3 sequence is 14 residues long. The V end lost 0 bases, the J end lost 4 bases, and 10 bases lay between the germline ends. Here the CDR3 reads CASSLAIRATEAFF. Here the CDR3 DNA reads TGCGCCAGCAGCTTGGCGATCAGGGCCACTGAAGCTTTCTTT.

This clone was detected ten times or more. V is TRBV15 and J is TRBJ1-4, with D perhaps TRBD1 (5 bases). The ends were cut back, 7 bases at V and 8 bases at J, with 20 bases in the middle. This CDR3 spans 15 amino acids. Germline lookup yields CDR1 LNHNV and CDR2 YYDKDF (reference sequence). The CDR3 DNA is TGTGCCACCACCATCGCGGGGGGGGAGGAGGAAAAACTGTTTTTT. This encodes CATTIAGGEEEKLFF.

At least ten counts were recorded for this clone. The chain has TRBV19 and TRBJ1-1; tentative D call: TRBD1 (6 bases). V shed 2 bases and J shed 8 bases, with 18 bases lying between them. The germline CDR1 and CDR2 sequences are LNHDA and SQIVND (reference sequence). There are 15 residues in the CDR3. The CDR3 here is CASSIMGAGQMEAFF. The CDR3 DNA sequence: TGTGCCAGTAGTATAATGGGGGCTGGGCAAATGGAAGCTTTCTTT.

The sample holds many counts of this clone. The chain carries TRBV11-1 and TRBJ1-4; D not resolved. The CDR3 extends over 13 amino acids. Germline V lookup: CDR1 SGHAT, CDR2 FQDESV (reference sequence). Trimming pared 5 bases from V and 8 bases from J, leaving 12 bases between. The CDR3 region has the DNA TGTGCCAGCAGCCCCCGGAGAGGGGAAAAACTGTTTTTT. This gives the protein CASSPRRGEKLFF. Based on the CDR3 plus reference TRBV11-1 and TRBJ1-4, the full variable domain is EAEVAQSPRYKITEKSQAVAFWCDPISGHATLYWYRQILGQGPELLVQFQDESVVDDSQLPKDRFSAERLKGVDSTLKIQPAELGDSAMYLCASSPRRGEKLFFGSGTQLSVL.

This clone was seen more than once but under ten times. This rearrangement joins TRBV28 to TRBJ2-3; 9 positions match TRBD2. The germline V gene has CDR1 MDHEN and CDR2 SYDVKM. V was clipped by 2 bases and J by 2 bases; unmatched bases: 2. This CDR3 spans 15 amino acids. The CDR3 DNA reads as TGTGCCAGCAGTTTAAGCGGGGGGCACACAGATACGCAGTATTTT. This sequence encodes CASSLSGGHTDTQYF.

This clone was detected ten times or more. V is TRBV11-2 and J is TRBJ2-3; D might be TRBD1 (5 bases). The length of the CDR3 is 15 residues. V lost 1 base and J lost 0, with 8 bases in between. Germline loops: CDR1 SGHAT, CDR2 FQNNGV. This CDR3 is CASSLGQSSTDTQYF. The CDR3 DNA reads as TGTGCCAGCAGCTTAGGACAGTCTAGCACAGATACGCAGTATTTT.

There are many counts of this clone. This chain links TRBV6-2 or TRBV6-3 with TRBJ2-7; TRBD2 aligns across 9 bases. V was pared by 0 bases and J by 6 bases, with 3 bases of the junction left unmatched. Germline-derived CDR1 and CDR2 are MNHEY and SVGEGT. This CDR3 region has 14 residues. Written as DNA, the CDR3 is TGTGCCAGCAGTTACTCTAGCGGGGGTTCCGAGCAGTACTTC. Protein product: CASSYSSGGSEQYF.

In its sample, this clone was seen a few times. CDR3 DNA sequence: TGTGCCAGCAGTAAATCAACGGGGGGGCCGTCGGGTCTGGAGACCCAGTACTTC. Translation: CASSKSTGGPSGLETQYF. The chain uses TRBV12-3 or TRBV12-4 and TRBJ2-5; TRBD2 aligns across 8 bases. With V trimmed by 5 bases and J by 5 bases, 19 bases remained unmatched. CDR3 size: 18 residues.

This clone showed up many times. V is TRBV24-1 and J is TRBJ2-1; a possible D gene is TRBD2 (7 bases). This CDR3 region has 13 residues. Germline CDR1 KGHDR, CDR2 SFDVKD. The germline V and J ends were trimmed by 6 bases and 8 bases, with 13 bases remaining between them. DNA for the CDR3: TGTGCCACCAGTACCGGGGGGCTCCATGAGCAGTTCTTC. It codes for CATSTGGLHEQFF.

This clone was detected many times. CDR3 protein: CASSERQGKWEKLFF. In DNA form, the CDR3 reads TGTGCCAGCAGCGAGAGACAGGGGAAGTGGGAAAAACTGTTTTTT. The rearrangement joins TRBV9 to TRBJ1-4; TRBD1 agrees at 8 bases. The V and J ends lost 3 bases and 8 bases, in that order; junction bases with no gene match: 9. Germline V gene sequence: CDR1 SGDLS, CDR2 YYNGEE. The CDR3 runs to 15 residues.

The sample holds many counts of this clone. This chain connects TRBV6-1 to TRBJ1-2; D unresolved. CDR1 and CDR2 (germline): MNHNS, SASEGT. Deletions cut 2 bases from V and 4 bases from J, with 11 bases between. CDR3 length: 14 residues. For the CDR3, the DNA is TGTGCCAGCAGTGAAAGTAGGGCCGGCTATGGCTACACCTTC. It translates to CASSESRAGYGYTF.

This clone was counted ten times or more. The genes are TRBV19 and TRBJ1-5; unclear D gene. The CDR3 is made up of 16 amino acids. The germline V gene has CDR1 LNHDA and CDR2 SQIVND (reference sequence). The V and J ends lost 1 base and 0 bases respectively, with 10 bases between them. The CDR3 protein is CASSIASGYSNQPQHF. CDR3 sequence (DNA): TGTGCCAGTAGTATAGCGAGCGGGTATAGCAATCAGCCCCAGCATTTT.

This clone has more than one count but fewer than ten. V and J are TRBV11-2 and TRBJ2-7, with 10 nucleotides matching TRBD2. This CDR3 is 16 amino acids long. Germline CDR1 is SGHAT and CDR2 is FQNNGV. V shed 4 bases, J shed 2 bases, and the junction held 8 bases outside the gene matches. CDR3 DNA sequence: TGTGCCAGCAGCTCTCTAAAGCGGGGGGGGGCCTACGAGCAGTACTTC. It specifies CASSSLKRGGAYEQYF.

This clone has ten or more counts. The chain links TRBV5-1 to TRBJ1-1, with D uncertain. Germline V gives CDR1 SGHRS, CDR2 YFSETQ. This CDR3 contains 11 residues. V dropped 5 bases and J dropped 6 bases, with 8 bases sitting between them. In nucleotides, the CDR3 is TGCGCCAGCAGGAGCCAGGCTGAAGCTTTCTTT. It codes for CASRSQAEAFF.

This clone was seen repeatedly, ten times or more. V is TRBV7-9 and J is TRBJ1-1; the match to TRBD1 covers 7 bases. Trimming removed 5 bases from V and 4 bases from J; junction bases left unmatched: 4. The CDR3 is 13 residues long. The V gene's germline CDR1 is SEHNR and CDR2 FQNEAQ (reference sequence). CDR3 bases: TGTGCCAGCAGCCCCACAGGGGCCACTGAAGCTTTCTTT. It translates to CASSPTGATEAFF.

This clone was seen only a few times. The V call is TRBV5-1, the J call TRBJ1-1, with 11 bases that match TRBD1. Germline V lookup: CDR1 SGHRS, CDR2 YFSETQ. V lost 3 bases to trimming and J lost 13 bases; unmatched junction nucleotides: 14. The CDR3 spans 15 residues. DNA for the CDR3: TGCGCCAGCAGCTCGGATCCCGGGACAGGGGGATCTGGTTTCTTT. The encoded protein is CASSSDPGTGGSGFF.

The chain combines TRBV11-2 with TRBJ2-2, with D perhaps TRBD2 (5 bases). Germline V gene data show CDR1 as SGHAT and CDR2 as FQNNGV. This CDR3 has 13 residues. V shed 1 base and J shed 5 bases, with 5 bases lying between them. The CDR3 DNA reads as TGTGCCAGCAGCTTAGGAGGGACCGGGGAGCTGTTTTTT. It specifies CASSLGGTGELFF.

This clone was found many times. This CDR3 reads CASSLSISSGNTIYF. The DNA for the CDR3 is TGTGCCAGCAGTTTATCGATTAGCTCTGGAAACACCATATATTTT. The genes are TRBV27 and TRBJ1-3, with D unclear. Germline CDR1 and CDR2: MNHEY and SMNVEV (reference sequence). The length of the CDR3 is 15 residues. V was trimmed by 0 bases and J by 0 bases, leaving 6 bases between them.

This clone was found many times. The chain carries TRBV5-6 and TRBJ1-5; 9 nucleotides line up with TRBD1. Germline values: CDR1 SGHDT, CDR2 YYEEEE. Trimming at V came to 2 bases and at J to 6 bases, leaving 6 bases not matched to a gene. The CDR3 contains 15 residues. The CDR3 region is CASSFRPQGAQPQHF. CDR3 coding DNA: TGTGCCAGCAGCTTCCGACCACAGGGGGCTCAGCCCCAGCATTTT.

Only a few counts were recorded for this clone. This chain connects TRBV19 to TRBJ1-1; D is perhaps TRBD1 (6 bases). V lost 4 bases to trimming and J lost 8 bases, with 20 bases between them. The V gene's germline CDR1 is LNHDA and CDR2 SQIVND (reference sequence). The CDR3 totals 15 residues. The CDR3 nucleotides are TGTGCCAGTAGTACCGACGGGGTGGGGAGGGGGGAAGCTTTCTTT. This gives the protein CASSTDGVGRGEAFF.